Presented here are 2 T cell receptor beta chains from one specimen sequenced in a study of T cell clonality in common variable immunodeficiency. Method: immunoSEQ multiplex PCR; TCRdb's copy keeps in-frame clones and lacks some. The sample holds roughly 39,000 clones, and no clone turns up only once. These receptors are not linked to any known antigen. The study, taken as a whole, reports: In common variable immunodeficiency, TCR beta chains reportedly carried fewer deletions and N-nucleotide insertions.

Sequenced input: peripheral blood mononuclear cells. All receptors come from a human donor with common variable immunodeficiency.

Note on this clone: The sequenced fragment ends 3 residues before the CDR3 boundary, so the rest is inferred from the germline J gene. The chain has TRBV19 and TRBJ1-6; unclear D gene. Trimming removed 3 bases from V and 6 bases from J, with 9 bases in between. The CDR3 has 14 residues. The germline V gene encodes CDR1 LNHDA and CDR2 SQIVND (reference sequence). CDR3 protein: CASSILQSNSPLHF. CDR3 DNA, as far as it was read: TGTGCCAGTAGTATTCTTCAGAGTAATTCACCC.

This clone was counted ten times or more. The read is 3 residues too short to cover the CDR3 end, so that end is filled in from the germline J gene. The chain couples TRBV11-2 to TRBJ2-7; a weak D match, TRBD2 (7 bases). The CDR3 is 14 residues long. Germline V gene data show CDR1 as SGHAT and CDR2 as FQNNGV. V lost 4 bases to trimming and J lost 6 bases, with 16 bases between them. The CDR3 spells CASSSGEGVSEQYF. CDR3 DNA (partial): TGTGCCAGCAGCTCAGGGGAGGGGGTGTCCGAG.